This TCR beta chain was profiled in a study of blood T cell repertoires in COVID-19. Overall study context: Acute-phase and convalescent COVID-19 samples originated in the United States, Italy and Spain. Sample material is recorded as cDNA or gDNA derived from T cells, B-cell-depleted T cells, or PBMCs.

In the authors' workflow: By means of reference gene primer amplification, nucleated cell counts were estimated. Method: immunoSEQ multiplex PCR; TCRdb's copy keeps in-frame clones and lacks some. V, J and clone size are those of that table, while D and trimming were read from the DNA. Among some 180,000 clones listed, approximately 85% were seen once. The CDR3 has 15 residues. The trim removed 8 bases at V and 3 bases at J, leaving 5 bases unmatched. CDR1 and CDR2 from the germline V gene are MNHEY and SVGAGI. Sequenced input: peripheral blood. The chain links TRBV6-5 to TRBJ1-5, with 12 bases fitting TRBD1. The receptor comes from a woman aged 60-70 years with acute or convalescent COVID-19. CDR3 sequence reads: CASAGTGGYNQPQHF. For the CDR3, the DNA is TGTGCCAGCGCCGGGACAGGGGGCTACAATCAGCCCCAGCATTTT.